The 21 T cell receptor beta chains in this list originate from one sample, sequenced in a study of blood T cell repertoires in COVID-19. Clones were sequenced by immunoSEQ multiplex PCR, and TCRdb holds only the in-frame ones, with some missing. The table shows 150,000 to 200,000 clones, with 60% to 80% occurring only once. The specimen was peripheral blood. The receptors derive from a woman between 70 and 85 years old with acute or convalescent COVID-19.

The V gene is TRBV4-1, the J gene TRBJ1-4; D is unresolved. This CDR3 has 16 residues. Germline lookup yields CDR1 MGHRA and CDR2 YSYEKL. Deletions cut 4 bases from V and 8 bases from J, with 20 bases between. The CDR3 region is CASSPQPVKESEKLFF. For the CDR3, the DNA is TGCGCCAGCAGCCCTCAACCCGTGAAAGAGTCGGAAAAACTGTTTTTT.

This clone was found a few times. The chain has TRBV5-1 and TRBJ1-4; weak D call: TRBD1 (5 bases). Germline V gene lookup returns CDR1 SGHRS and CDR2 YFSETQ. V lost 4 bases to trimming and J lost 0 bases, with 10 bases between them. CDR3 size: 15 residues. The CDR3 region is CASSDRQTTNEKLFF. CDR3 nucleotides: TGCGCCAGCAGCGATCGACAGACAACTAATGAAAAACTGTTTTTT.

The chain couples TRBV3-1 (or the pseudogene TRBV3-2) to TRBJ2-2, with D possibly being TRBD2 (6 bases). V lost 2 bases and J lost 6, with 10 bases in between. The CDR3 length is 14 residues. The germline V gene encodes CDR1 LGHDT and CDR2 YNNKEL (reference sequence). Here the CDR3 reads CASSQRGRSGELFF. The CDR3 region has the DNA TGTGCCAGCAGCCAAAGAGGGAGGTCCGGGGAGCTGTTTTTT.

Worth noting for this clone: The conserved closing phenylalanine or tryptophan is absent in this CDR3, likely reflecting a read error. It is unclear where the CDR3 begins or ends on the DNA, so no DNA is shown, and the CDR3 is as TCRdb lists it. The chain has TRBV21-1 and TRBJ2-7; TRBD1, the table's D call, was not compared with the DNA. TRBV21-1 is a pseudogene locus. The CDR3 spans 10 residues, counting both ends. CDR3 sequence reads: CATRDSHTIL.

The V call is TRBV2, the J call TRBJ1-5; D remains unclear. V was pared by 1 base and J by 2 bases, with 9 bases between. CDR3 length equals 15 residues. Germline V gives CDR1 SNHLY, CDR2 FYNNEI. In DNA, the CDR3 is TGTGCCAGCAGTGAAGACGGGGTGGGCAATCAGCCCCAGCATTTT. Amino acids: CASSEDGVGNQPQHF.

This rearrangement joins TRBV2 to TRBJ1-1, with 7 bases identical to TRBD1. Trimming removed 5 bases from V and 0 bases from J; junction bases left unmatched: 3. The germline gives CDR1 SNHLY, CDR2 FYNNEI. The CDR3 contains 14 residues. CDR3 residues: CASSKGQLNTEAFF. Here the CDR3 DNA reads TGTGCCAGCAGTAAGGGACAGTTGAACACTGAAGCTTTCTTT.

Here the CDR3 reads CASSLGQSNTEAFF. CDR3 bases: TGTGCCAGCAGCTTAGGACAGTCGAACACTGAAGCTTTCTTT. V and J are TRBV11-3 and TRBJ1-1; D is perhaps TRBD1 (5 bases). Trimming removed 1 base from V and 1 base from J, with 7 bases in between. The V gene's germline CDR1 is SGHNT and CDR2 YENEEA. The CDR3 covers 14 residues.

This clone was seen a few times. Other nucleotide sequences in the sample specify the same CDR3. This rearrangement joins TRBV9 to TRBJ1-2; D perhaps matches TRBD1 (5 bases). CDR1 and CDR2 from the germline V gene are SGDLS and YYNGEE. The V gene lost 0 bases and the J gene lost 2 bases, with 5 bases spanning the gap. The CDR3 is made up of 13 amino acids. The DNA for the CDR3 is TGTGCCAGCAGCGTAGACAGGAACTATGGCTACACCTTC. Amino acid sequence: CASSVDRNYGYTF.

The rearrangement links TRBV5-1 to TRBJ2-1; 7 positions agree with TRBD2. Germline V gene data show CDR1 as SGHRS and CDR2 as YFSETQ. This CDR3 is 17 amino acids long. After removal of 0 bases from V and 2 bases from J, the junction contained 8 bases not matched to a gene. DNA of the CDR3: TGCGCCAGCAGCTTGGCCTTATCAAGCGGGACCTACAATGAGCAGTTCTTC. This codes for CASSLALSSGTYNEQFF.

This chain joins TRBV28 and TRBJ2-7; 10 positions agree with TRBD2. The CDR3 covers 14 residues. Per germline, CDR1 MDHEN and CDR2 SYDVKM. Trimming took 2 bases from V and 5 from J; bases not matched to a gene: 3. In nucleotides, the CDR3 is TGTGCCAGCAGTTTAGGGCTAGCGGGAGACGAGCAGTACTTC. The encoded protein is CASSLGLAGDEQYF.

This clone was counted only a few times. The chain employs TRBV19 and TRBJ2-1, with D tentatively TRBD1 (6 bases). This CDR3 is 15 amino acids long. Germline V gene data show CDR1 as LNHDA and CDR2 as SQIVND (reference sequence). V was clipped by 5 bases and J by 7 bases, with 18 bases between them. DNA of the CDR3: TGTGCCAGTAGTTTCTACAGGGCCCCTGGGAATGAGCAGTTCTTC. Protein: CASSFYRAPGNEQFF. Using reference TRBV19 and TRBJ2-1 for the parts outside the CDR3, the full variable domain is DGGITQSPKYLFRKEGQNVTLSCEQNLNHDAMYWYRQDPGQGLRLIYYSQIVNDFQKGDIAEGYSVSREKKESFPLTVTSAQKNPTAFYLCASSFYRAPGNEQFFGPGTRLTVL.

The chain links TRBV28 to TRBJ1-2; D gene unclear. This CDR3 comprises 10 residues. Trimming cost V 4 bases and J 8 bases, with 5 bases left between them. The germline gives CDR1 MDHEN, CDR2 SYDVKM. DNA for the CDR3: TGTGCCAGCAGTTCCCTCGGCTACACCTTC. Residues: CASSSLGYTF.

The chain has TRBV24-1 and TRBJ1-1; D perhaps matches TRBD1 (6 bases). This CDR3 is 21 amino acids long. V was cut by 0 bases and J by 0 bases, with 25 bases left in between. The germline V gene encodes CDR1 KGHDR and CDR2 SFDVKD. As DNA, the CDR3 is TGTGCCACCAGTGATTTGCACAGGGTCAATGGGGGCCCCAAAATGAACACTGAAGCTTTCTTT. The encoded protein is CATSDLHRVNGGPKMNTEAFF.

The V and J genes are TRBV7-8 and TRBJ2-5, with 8 bases fitting TRBD1. The CDR3 sequence is 18 residues long. Germline loops: CDR1 SGHVS, CDR2 FQNEAQ. V lost 2 bases and J lost 5; bases outside the gene matches: 16. The CDR3 region has the DNA TGTGCCAGCAGCTTATTTGTCCCAGACAGGGGACCCCGGGAGACCCAGTACTTC. The encoded protein is CASSLFVPDRGPRETQYF.

The chain's CDR3 is CASSPGGRGNQPQHF. The CDR3 DNA reads TGTGCCAGCAGTCCGGGGGGTAGGGGCAATCAGCCCCAGCATTTT. The chain employs TRBV6-2 or TRBV6-3 and TRBJ1-5, with a possible D match to TRBD1 (5 bases). Germline CDR1 reads MNHEY; CDR2 reads SVGEGT. V was pared by 5 bases and J by 2 bases, with 13 bases between. CDR3 size: 15 residues.

The chain has TRBV7-3 and TRBJ2-5, with 7 bases fitting TRBD2. This CDR3 spans 14 amino acids. Trimming cost V 10 bases and J 5 bases; bases outside gene matches: 13. Germline V gene lookup returns CDR1 SGHTA and CDR2 FQGTGA. CDR3: CAISQGGGGETQYF. DNA for the CDR3: TGTGCCATTTCCCAAGGCGGGGGAGGGGAGACCCAGTACTTC.

The chain employs TRBV5-1 and TRBJ1-3, with 8 bases aligning to TRBD1. The germline gives CDR1 SGHRS, CDR2 YFSETQ. With 5 bases clipped from V and 4 bases from J, the junction kept 8 bases outside the gene matches. This CDR3 contains 15 residues. Here the CDR3 DNA reads TGCGCCAGCAGTACTGGACAGGGCACGGGAAACACCATATATTTT. Translation: CASSTGQGTGNTIYF.

The rearrangement joins TRBV6-5 to TRBJ1-2, with TRBD1 matching over 7 bases. J gave up 4 bases and V 10 bases, and 6 bases lay outside the gene matches. CDR3 length: 12 amino acids. Germline V gives CDR1 MNHEY, CDR2 SVGAGI. DNA for the CDR3: TGTGCCACAACAGGGGATGCCTATGGCTACACCTTC. Translation: CATTGDAYGYTF.

This clone was found once. The rearrangement joins TRBV10-3 to TRBJ2-7; D not resolved. Germline-derived CDR1 and CDR2 are ENHRY and SYGVKD. V was pared by 8 bases and J by 0 bases, with 8 bases between. CDR3 length equals 12 residues. CDR3 region: CAIGQDSYEQYF. The DNA for the CDR3 is TGTGCCATCGGTCAGGACTCCTACGAGCAGTACTTC.

The chain employs TRBV7-3 and TRBJ2-1; TRBD2 aligns across 9 bases. CDR3 length: 16 amino acids. Germline V lookup: CDR1 SGHTA, CDR2 FQGTGA. The J segment lost 3 bases and the V segment lost 5 bases, leaving 8 bases of the junction unmatched. CDR3 in amino acids: CASSPPGSGSYNEQFF. Here the CDR3 DNA reads TGTGCCAGCAGCCCTCCGGGTAGCGGGAGCTACAATGAGCAGTTCTTC. Full variable domain (remainder filled in from reference TRBV7-3 and TRBJ2-1): GAGVSQTPSNKVTEKGKYVELRCDPISGHTALYWYRQSLGQGPEFLIYFQGTGAADDSGLPNDRFFAVRPEGSVSTLKIQRTERGDSAVYLCASSPPGSGSYNEQFFGPGTRLTVL.

The CDR3 coding sequence is TGTGCCAGTAGTGGGACTACGTCGAACACCGGGGAGCTGTTTTTT. Its translation is CASSGTTSNTGELFF. The chain carries TRBV19 and TRBJ2-2; 7 positions agree with TRBD2. The CDR3 length is 15 residues. The germline V gene encodes CDR1 LNHDA and CDR2 SQIVND (reference sequence). V gave up 5 bases and J gave up 0 bases; unmatched junction bases: 3.